This passage covers 2 T cell receptor beta chains from one sample sequenced in a study of cytomegalovirus exposure and HLA in healthy donors. The PCR was carried out with 60 Vbeta primers and 13 Jbeta primers. Profiling relied on immunoSEQ multiplex PCR, and the TCRdb table lists in-frame clones only, not all of them. The sample includes roughly 130,000 clones, about 80% of them seen just once. Sequenced: PBMCs. Receptors originate from a man aged 30 to 45 in good health and CMV-seronegative.

CDR3 nucleotides: TGTGCCAGCAGTTTTCGCGGGGGCAGCGGCAATCAGCCCCAGCATTTT. Translated, it gives CASSFRGGSGNQPQHF. The chain couples TRBV27 to TRBJ1-5, with D possibly being TRBD1 (6 bases). This CDR3 contains 16 residues. Germline V gives CDR1 MNHEY, CDR2 SMNVEV (reference sequence). The ends were cut back, 3 bases at V and 2 bases at J, with 14 bases in the middle.

The chain combines TRBV27 with TRBJ1-1, with D possibly matching TRBD1 (6 bases). CDR1 MNHEY and CDR2 SMNVEV come from the germline V gene (reference sequence). The length of the CDR3 is 13 residues. The V end lost 8 bases, the J end lost 4 bases, and 14 bases lay between the germline ends. CDR3: CASRVRGFTEAFF. DNA for the CDR3: TGTGCCAGCCGGGTCAGGGGCTTCACTGAAGCTTTCTTT.